This record covers a single T cell receptor (beta chain). Its antigen is as yet unknown. Since no conserved phenylalanine or tryptophan closes the CDR3, a read error is the likely cause. The sample originates from a study of tumor-infiltrating lymphocytes in primary liver carcinoma. Whole-study results and caveats: Blood had a significantly lower top-250-clone fraction than tumors did (p = 0.039). Tumor region pairs shared more overlap than did tumor-adjacent and tumor-blood pairs.

Germline V lookup: CDR1 ENHRY, CDR2 SYGVKD. V was cut by 6 bases and J by 1 base, with 18 bases left in between. The CDR3 covers 16 residues. The source of the blood RNA was unsorted whole blood, and germline DNA was extracted as well. Among the patients, all had chronic HBV infection and none had been treated. Synthesis of TCR beta cDNA was carried out from 500 ng total RNA with a constant-region primer. For TCR beta, libraries were produced by three nested multiplex PCR rounds using slightly modified ARM-PCR. A C-beta reverse primer and TRBV1-TRBV30 forward primers served in each of the first two PCR rounds, at ten to eleven cycles apiece. One entry per CDR3 protein, called by TCRdb with MiXCR from the multiplex PCR reads. The sample consists of 310,000 or so distinct CDR3 sequences, about 65% of them appearing once.

The TCR originated in a man between 35 and 55 years old with primary liver carcinoma and hepatitis B virus infection. Sequences were obtained from peripheral blood. V gene TRBV10-3 combines with J gene TRBJ1-2; a possible D gene is TRBD1 (6 bases). CDR3 sequence reads: CAIRYTGTVLNYGYTL. The CDR3 DNA sequence: TGTGCCATCAGGTACACAGGGACCGTCCTTAACTATGGCTACACCCTC.